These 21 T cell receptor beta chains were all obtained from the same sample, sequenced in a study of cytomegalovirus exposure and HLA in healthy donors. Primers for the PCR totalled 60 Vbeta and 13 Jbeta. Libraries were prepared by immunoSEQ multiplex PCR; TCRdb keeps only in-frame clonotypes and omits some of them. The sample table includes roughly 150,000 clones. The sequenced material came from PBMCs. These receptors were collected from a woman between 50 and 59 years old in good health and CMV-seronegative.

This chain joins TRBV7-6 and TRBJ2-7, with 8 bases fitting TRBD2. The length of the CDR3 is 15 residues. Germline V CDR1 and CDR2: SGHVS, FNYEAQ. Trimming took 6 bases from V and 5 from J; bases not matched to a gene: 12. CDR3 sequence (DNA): TGTGCCAGCAGTTCGTCTGGTAGCGGGATTAACGAGCAGTACTTC. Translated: CASSSSGSGINEQYF.

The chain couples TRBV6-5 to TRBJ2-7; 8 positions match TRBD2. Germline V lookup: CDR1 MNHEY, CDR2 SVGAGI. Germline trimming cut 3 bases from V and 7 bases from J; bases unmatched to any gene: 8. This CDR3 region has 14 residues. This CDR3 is CASSYSGLAEEQYF. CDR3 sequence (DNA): TGTGCCAGCAGTTATTCTGGACTAGCAGAGGAGCAGTACTTC.

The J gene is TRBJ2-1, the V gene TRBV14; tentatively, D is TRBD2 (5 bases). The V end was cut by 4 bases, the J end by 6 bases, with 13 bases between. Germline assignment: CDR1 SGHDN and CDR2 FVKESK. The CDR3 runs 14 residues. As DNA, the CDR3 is TGTGCCAGCAGCCGGGAGCTAGTTGGCAATGAGCAGTTCTTC. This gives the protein CASSRELVGNEQFF.

The CDR3, as DNA: TGTGCCAGCAGCTTCAGGGGACCTGAAGCTTTCTTT. This encodes CASSFRGPEAFF. V and J are TRBV5-6 and TRBJ1-1; D is perhaps TRBD1 (6 bases). V was shortened by 2 bases and J by 6 bases, with 8 bases between the two germline ends. This CDR3 has 12 amino acids. Germline V gives CDR1 SGHDT, CDR2 YYEEEE.

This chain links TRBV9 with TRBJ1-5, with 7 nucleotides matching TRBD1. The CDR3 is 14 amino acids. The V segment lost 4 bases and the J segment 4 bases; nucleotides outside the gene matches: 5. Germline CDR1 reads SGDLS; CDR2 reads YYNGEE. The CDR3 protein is CASSPGQLNQPQHF. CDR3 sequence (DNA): TGTGCCAGCAGCCCGGGACAGTTGAATCAGCCCCAGCATTTT.

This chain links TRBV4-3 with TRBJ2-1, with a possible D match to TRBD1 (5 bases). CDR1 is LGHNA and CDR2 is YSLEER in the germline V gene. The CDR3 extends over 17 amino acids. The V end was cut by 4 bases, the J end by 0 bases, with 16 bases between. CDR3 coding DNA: TGCGCCAGCAGCCGCCAACTGACAGAATTCTCCTACAATGAGCAGTTCTTC. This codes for CASSRQLTEFSYNEQFF.

CDR3 loop: CASSYLPTGEQYF. The CDR3 nucleotides read TGTGCCAGCAGTTACCTCCCGACAGGCGAGCAGTACTTC. The genes are TRBV6-5 and TRBJ2-7, with D possibly matching TRBD1 (6 bases). In germline, CDR1 is MNHEY, CDR2 SVGAGI. Deletions cut 2 bases from V and 6 bases from J, with 11 bases between. This CDR3 spans 13 amino acids.

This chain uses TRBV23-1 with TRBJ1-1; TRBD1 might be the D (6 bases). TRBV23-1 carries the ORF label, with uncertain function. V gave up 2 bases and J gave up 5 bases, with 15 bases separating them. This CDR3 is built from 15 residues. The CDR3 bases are TGCGCCAGCAGTCAAACGTTCGCAGGGGTGACTGAAGCTTTCTTT. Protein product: CASSQTFAGVTEAFF.

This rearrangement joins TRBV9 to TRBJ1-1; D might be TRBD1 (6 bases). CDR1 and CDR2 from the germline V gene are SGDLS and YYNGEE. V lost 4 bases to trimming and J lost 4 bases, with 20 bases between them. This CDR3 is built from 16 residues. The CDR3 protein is CASSRGIGEQGTEAFF. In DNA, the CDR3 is TGTGCCAGCAGCAGGGGGATCGGGGAGCAGGGCACTGAAGCTTTCTTT. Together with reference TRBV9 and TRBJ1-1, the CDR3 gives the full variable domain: DSGVTQTPKHLITATGQRVTLRCSPRSGDLSVYWYQQSLDQGLQFLIQYYNGEERAKGNILERFSAQQFPDLHSELNLSSLELGDSALYFCASSRGIGEQGTEAFFGQGTRLTVV.

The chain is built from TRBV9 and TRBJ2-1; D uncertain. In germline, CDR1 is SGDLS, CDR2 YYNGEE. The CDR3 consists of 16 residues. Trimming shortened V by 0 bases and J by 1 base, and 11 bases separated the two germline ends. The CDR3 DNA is TGTGCCAGCAGCGTAGGAAGCGACGAGTCCTACAATGAGCAGTTCTTC. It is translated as CASSVGSDESYNEQFF.

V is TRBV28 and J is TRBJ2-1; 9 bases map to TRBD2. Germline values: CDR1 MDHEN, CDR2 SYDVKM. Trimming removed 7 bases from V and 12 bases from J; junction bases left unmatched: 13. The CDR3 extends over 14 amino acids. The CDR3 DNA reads TGTGCCAGCACCCCTAGCGGGACCCCCATGGGGCAGTTCTTC. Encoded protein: CASTPSGTPMGQFF.

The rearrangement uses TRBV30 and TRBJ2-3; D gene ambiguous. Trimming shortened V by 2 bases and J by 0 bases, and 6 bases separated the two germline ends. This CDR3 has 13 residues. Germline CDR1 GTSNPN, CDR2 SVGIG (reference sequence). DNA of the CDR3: TGTGCCTGGAGTACTGTTAGCACAGATACGCAGTATTTT. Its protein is CAWSTVSTDTQYF.

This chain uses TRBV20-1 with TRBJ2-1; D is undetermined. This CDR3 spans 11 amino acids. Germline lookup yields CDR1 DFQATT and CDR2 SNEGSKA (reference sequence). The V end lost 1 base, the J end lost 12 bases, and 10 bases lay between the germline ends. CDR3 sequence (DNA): TGCAGTGCTAGAGGTGACTCCACGCAGTTCTTC. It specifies CSARGDSTQFF.

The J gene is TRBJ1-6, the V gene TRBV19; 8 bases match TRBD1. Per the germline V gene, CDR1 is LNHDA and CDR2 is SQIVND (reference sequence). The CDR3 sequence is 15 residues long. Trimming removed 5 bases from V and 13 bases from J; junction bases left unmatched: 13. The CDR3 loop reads CASSLRGTGLGPLHF. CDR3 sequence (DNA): TGTGCCAGTAGTTTGAGGGGGACAGGCCTCGGGCCCCTCCACTTT. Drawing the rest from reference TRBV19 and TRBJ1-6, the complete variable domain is DGGITQSPKYLFRKEGQNVTLSCEQNLNHDAMYWYRQDPGQGLRLIYYSQIVNDFQKGDIAEGYSVSREKKESFPLTVTSAQKNPTAFYLCASSLRGTGLGPLHFGNGTRLTVT.

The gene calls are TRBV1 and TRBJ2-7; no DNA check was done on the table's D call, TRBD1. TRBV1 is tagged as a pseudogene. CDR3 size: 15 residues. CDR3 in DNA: TGCACCAGCAGCCATCCTACAGGGGCCCCGCACGAGCAGTACTTC. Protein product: CTSSHPTGAPHEQYF.

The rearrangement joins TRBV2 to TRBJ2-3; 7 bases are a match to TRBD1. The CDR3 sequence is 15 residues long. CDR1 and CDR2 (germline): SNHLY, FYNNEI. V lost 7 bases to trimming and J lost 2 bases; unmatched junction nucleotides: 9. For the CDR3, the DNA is TGTGCCAGCACCGTAGGGGACAGATCCACAGATACGCAGTATTTT. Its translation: CASTVGDRSTDTQYF.

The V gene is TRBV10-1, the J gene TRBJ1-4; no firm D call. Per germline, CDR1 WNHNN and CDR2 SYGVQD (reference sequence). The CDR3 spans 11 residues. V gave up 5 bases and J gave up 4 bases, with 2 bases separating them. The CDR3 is CASSYNEKLFF. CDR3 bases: TGCGCCAGCAGTTATAATGAAAAACTGTTTTTT.

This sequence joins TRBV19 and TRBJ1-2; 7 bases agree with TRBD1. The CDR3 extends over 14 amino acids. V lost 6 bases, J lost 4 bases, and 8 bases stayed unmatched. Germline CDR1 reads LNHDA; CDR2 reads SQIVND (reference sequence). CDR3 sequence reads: CASRNRQGSYGYTF. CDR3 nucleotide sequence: TGTGCCAGTAGAAATCGACAGGGCAGCTATGGCTACACCTTC.

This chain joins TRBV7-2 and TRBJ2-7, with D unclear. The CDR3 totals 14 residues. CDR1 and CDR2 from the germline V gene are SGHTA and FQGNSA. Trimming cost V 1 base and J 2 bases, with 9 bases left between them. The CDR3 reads CASSLVTATYEQYF. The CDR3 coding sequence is TGTGCCAGCAGCTTAGTTACAGCTACCTACGAGCAGTACTTC.

CDR3 in amino acids: CASSLGEGTGGQYF. The CDR3 DNA is TGTGCCAGCAGCTTAGGGGAGGGGACAGGGGGGCAGTACTTC. The V gene is TRBV7-6, the J gene TRBJ2-7, with 11 bases aligning to TRBD1. The CDR3 length is 14 residues. V gave up 1 base and J gave up 9 bases; unmatched junction bases: 5. Germline CDR1 and CDR2: SGHVS and FNYEAQ.

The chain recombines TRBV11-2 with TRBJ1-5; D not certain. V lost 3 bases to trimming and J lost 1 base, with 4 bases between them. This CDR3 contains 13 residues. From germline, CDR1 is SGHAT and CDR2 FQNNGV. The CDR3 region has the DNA TGTGCCAGCAGCTTGCGGAGCAATCAGCCCCAGCATTTT. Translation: CASSLRSNQPQHF.